These 5 T cell receptor beta chains were sequenced from one sample in a study of blood T cell repertoires in COVID-19. The protocol was immunoSEQ multiplex PCR, while the TCRdb copy is restricted to in-frame clones and leaves out a portion. The repertoire holds tens of thousands of clones, with roughly nine tenths as singletons. The material sequenced was peripheral blood. The origin of the receptors is a man aged 50 to 60 with acute or convalescent COVID-19.

In DNA form, the CDR3 reads TGTGCCACCAGCAGAGAGCGGGGCGTCGGCTATGGCTACACCTTC. The encoded protein is CATSRERGVGYGYTF. This chain connects TRBV15 to TRBJ1-2; weak D call: TRBD1 (5 bases). Germline values: CDR1 LNHNV, CDR2 YYDKDF (reference sequence). The V end was cut by 0 bases, the J end by 4 bases, with 12 bases between. The CDR3 covers 15 residues. Filled out from reference TRBV15 and TRBJ1-2, the complete variable domain reads DAMVIQNPRYQVTQFGKPVTLSCSQTLNHNVMYWYQQKSSQAPKLLFHYYDKDFNNEADTPDNFQSRRPNTSFCFLDIRSPGLGDTAMYLCATSRERGVGYGYTFGSGTRLTVV.

In its sample, this clone was seen a few times. The rearrangement uses TRBV2 and TRBJ1-6; no clear D gene. This CDR3 contains 13 residues. Trimming left V 1 base short and J 8 bases short, with 6 bases between. The germline gives CDR1 SNHLY, CDR2 FYNNEI. CDR3 nucleotides: TGTGCCAGCAGTGAAGGCAGATATTCACCCCTCCACTTT. It codes for CASSEGRYSPLHF. The whole variable domain, filled in from reference TRBV2 and TRBJ1-6, reads EPEVTQTPSHQVTQMGQEVILRCVPISNHLYFYWYRQILGQKVEFLVSFYNNEISEKSEIFDDQFSVERPDGSNFTLKIRSTKLEDSAMYFCASSEGRYSPLHFGNGTRLTVT.

The chain recombines TRBV13 with TRBJ2-7, with TRBD2 identical over 8 bases. The CDR3 runs to 16 residues. With V trimmed by 5 bases and J by 7 bases, 16 bases remained unmatched. Germline lookup yields CDR1 PRHDT and CDR2 FYEKMQ (reference sequence). DNA of the CDR3: TGTGCCAGCAGCCCCCCCTTCATAGCGGGGCGGGGGGAGCAGTACTTC. Translating gives CASSPPFIAGRGEQYF.

The V and J genes are TRBV27 and TRBJ2-7; D gene ambiguous. Per the germline V gene, CDR1 is MNHEY and CDR2 is SMNVEV (reference sequence). The V end was cut by 2 bases, the J end by 0 bases, with 8 bases between. The CDR3 length is 14 residues. The CDR3 region is CASSLRGHSYEQYF. In nucleotides, the CDR3 is TGTGCCAGCAGTTTAAGAGGCCACTCCTACGAGCAGTACTTC.

This chain connects TRBV6-6 to TRBJ2-7, with TRBD2 identical over 7 bases. The V segment lost 6 bases and the J segment 5 bases; nucleotides outside the gene matches: 1. The CDR3 has 11 residues. Germline lookup yields CDR1 MNHNY and CDR2 SVGAGI (reference sequence). CDR3 in amino acids: CASSRGDEQYF. The CDR3 DNA reads as TGTGCCAGCAGCCGGGGGGACGAGCAGTACTTC.